This T cell receptor beta chain was sequenced for a study of technical replicates of blood from a handful of donors. Germline CDR1 is LNHDA and CDR2 is SQIVND (reference sequence). The CDR3 loop spans 13 amino acids. Trimming removed 4 bases from V and 4 bases from J, with 8 bases in between. This clone was found once. The data were produced by immunoSEQ multiplex PCR, yet TCRdb's version contains in-frame clones alone and is incomplete. The sample shows 55,000 to 75,000 clones, approximately 94% of them seen only once. The sample taken for sequencing was PBMCs. The sequence was obtained from a human donor in good health. Some clones in this sample may be carry-over from other donors' samples. This chain uses TRBV19 with TRBJ2-1, with D maybe TRBD2 (6 bases). The CDR3: CASSRDLYNEQFF. The CDR3 DNA is TGTGCCAGTAGTAGGGACTTGTACAATGAGCAGTTCTTC.